The 27 T cell receptor beta chains below come from one sample, sequenced in a study of blood T cell repertoires in COVID-19. Method: immunoSEQ multiplex PCR; TCRdb's copy keeps in-frame clones and lacks some. This sample has some 340,000 clones, with 85% to 95% found just once. Sequenced input: PBMCs or T cells enriched from blood (not recorded which). These receptor sequences come from a woman in her 30s who had been exposed to COVID-19.

The chain recombines TRBV7-2 with TRBJ2-5, with 8 bases lining up with TRBD2. This CDR3 is built from 14 residues. Germline loops: CDR1 SGHTA, CDR2 FQGNSA. J gave up 5 bases and V 5 bases, and 7 bases lay outside the gene matches. As DNA, the CDR3 is TGTGCCAGCAGCCGCCGGGGGGGTGGGGAGACCCAGTACTTC. It specifies CASSRRGGGETQYF.

The chain couples TRBV9 to TRBJ2-5; D might be TRBD2 (5 bases). The CDR3 covers 13 residues. Germline CDR1 and CDR2: SGDLS and YYNGEE. Trimming took off 0 bases at V and 4 bases at J, with 7 bases between the two ends. The CDR3 here is CASSVEAGETQYF. The CDR3 nucleotides read TGTGCCAGCAGCGTAGAGGCGGGAGAGACCCAGTACTTC.

The chain is built from TRBV5-4 and TRBJ2-3; possibly TRBD1 for D (6 bases). Trimming pared 0 bases from V and 5 bases from J, leaving 13 bases between. This CDR3 spans 15 amino acids. CDR1 SGHNT and CDR2 YYREEE come from the germline V gene (reference sequence). The CDR3, as DNA: TGTGCCAGCAGCTTGGGCCCAGGGGCAGGAGATACGCAGTATTTT. The encoded protein is CASSLGPGAGDTQYF.

The chain carries TRBV3-1 (or the pseudogene TRBV3-2) and TRBJ1-6; weak D call: TRBD1 (5 bases). The CDR3 spans 15 residues. V was shortened by 4 bases and J by 9 bases, with 16 bases between the two germline ends. The germline gives CDR1 LGHDT, CDR2 YNNKEL (reference sequence). DNA of the CDR3: TGTGCCAGCAGCCTAAAGGGTGGGGCGGTTTCACCCCTCCACTTT. The encoded protein is CASSLKGGAVSPLHF.

V gene TRBV7-3 combines with J gene TRBJ1-6; the D gene is possibly TRBD1 (5 bases). CDR1 and CDR2 from the germline V gene are SGHTA and FQGTGA. The CDR3 extends over 14 amino acids. The germline V and J ends were trimmed by 2 bases and 7 bases, with 9 bases remaining between them. The CDR3: CASSLDSENSPLHF. The DNA of the CDR3 is TGTGCCAGCAGCTTAGACAGCGAAAATTCACCCCTCCACTTT.

The chain carries TRBV24-1 and TRBJ2-3, with TRBD1 matching over 8 bases. V lost 4 bases to trimming and J lost 3 bases; unmatched junction nucleotides: 8. CDR1 KGHDR and CDR2 SFDVKD come from the germline V gene. CDR3 length: 16 amino acids. The CDR3 nucleotides read TGTGCCACCAGTGACCCCCGGACAGGGTCGACAGATACGCAGTATTTT. It codes for CATSDPRTGSTDTQYF.

The chain employs TRBV6-5 and TRBJ2-4; 8 bases are a match to TRBD2. There are 12 residues in the CDR3. CDR1 and CDR2 from the germline V gene are MNHEY and SVGAGI. Losses at the gene ends were 10 bases for V and 6 bases for J; bases not matched to a gene: 5. The CDR3 region has the DNA TGTGCCACCGGCGGGGGGCCAAACATTCAGTACTTC. Translation: CATGGGPNIQYF.

The chain combines TRBV7-2 with TRBJ1-4, with D hard to call. Germline V gene data show CDR1 as SGHTA and CDR2 as FQGNSA. CDR3 length: 13 amino acids. V lost 5 bases and J lost 4, with 8 bases in between. CDR3 coding DNA: TGTGCCAGCAGCCTATTGATTAATGAAAAACTGTTTTTT. Amino acid sequence: CASSLLINEKLFF.

The chain joins TRBV27 to TRBJ1-2, with D possibly matching TRBD1 (5 bases). V was pared by 4 bases and J by 0 bases, with 15 bases between. CDR1 is MNHEY and CDR2 is SMNVEV in the germline V gene (reference sequence). The CDR3 has 16 amino acids. CDR3 amino acids: CASSYLQGQSNYGYTF. The CDR3 DNA follows: TGTGCCAGCAGTTATCTTCAGGGCCAATCTAACTATGGCTACACCTTC.

The J gene is TRBJ2-5, the V gene TRBV7-2, with 10 bases fitting TRBD2. Trimming at V came to 2 bases and at J to 7 bases, leaving 7 bases not matched to a gene. This CDR3 has 15 residues. Germline values: CDR1 SGHTA, CDR2 FQGNSA. CDR3 amino acids: CASSLRLAGAGTQYF. As DNA, the CDR3 is TGTGCCAGCAGCTTAAGGCTAGCGGGGGCCGGGACCCAGTACTTC.

The rearrangement links TRBV7-9 to TRBJ1-2; D not resolved. Germline V gene data show CDR1 as SEHNR and CDR2 as FQNEAQ (reference sequence). Trimming took off 4 bases at V and 3 bases at J, with 15 bases between the two ends. This CDR3 has 15 residues. This chain's CDR3 is CASSYRVHGYYGYTF. The CDR3, as DNA: TGTGCCAGCAGCTACCGGGTACACGGCTACTATGGCTACACCTTC.

J is TRBJ2-2 and V is TRBV19, with 7 positions matching TRBD1. The ends lost 4 bases at V and 4 bases at J; junction bases unmatched: 6. Germline CDR1 is LNHDA and CDR2 is SQIVND (reference sequence). The CDR3 is 15 residues long. The CDR3 spells CASSRRQGFTGELFF. The CDR3 region has the DNA TGTGCCAGTAGTAGACGACAGGGATTCACCGGGGAGCTGTTTTTT.

The V gene is TRBV20-1, the J gene TRBJ1-5; D is possibly TRBD1 (6 bases). CDR1 is DFQATT and CDR2 is SNEGSKA in the germline V gene (reference sequence). The CDR3 runs to 16 residues. The V end lost 3 bases, the J end lost 5 bases, and 20 bases lay between the germline ends. CDR3 bases: TGCAGTGCTAGTTTATATCCGACAGGAAAATATCAGCCCCAGCATTTT. Protein: CSASLYPTGKYQPQHF.

This clone turned up a few times. V and J are TRBV6-1 and TRBJ2-1, with D possibly matching TRBD1 (7 bases). V dropped 0 bases and J dropped 8 bases, with 11 bases sitting between them. CDR1 and CDR2 from the germline V gene are MNHNS and SASEGT. The CDR3 extends over 14 amino acids. CDR3 DNA sequence: TGTGCCAGCAGTGAAGCGCCCAGGGGGGATGAGCAGTTCTTC. Amino acids: CASSEAPRGDEQFF.

CDR3 amino acids: CASSQHPIRQGLDEQYF. As DNA, the CDR3 is TGCGCCAGCAGCCAACATCCCATCAGGCAGGGTTTGGACGAGCAGTACTTC. The J gene is TRBJ2-7, the V gene TRBV4-1; tentative D call: TRBD1 (5 bases). Germline lookup yields CDR1 MGHRA and CDR2 YSYEKL. Trimming pared 2 bases from V and 5 bases from J, leaving 22 bases between. CDR3 length: 17 residues.

The chain is built from TRBV5-8 and TRBJ1-5, with D possibly being TRBD1 (5 bases). V lost 4 bases and J 11 bases, leaving 19 bases between the germline ends. CDR3 length: 14 amino acids. Germline CDR1 and CDR2: SGHTS and YDEGEE. DNA for the CDR3: TGTGCCAGCAGCGGAAAGCGGGACGTCAGTACCCAGCATTTT. It specifies CASSGKRDVSTQHF.

The chain has TRBV4-3 and TRBJ1-6; D may be TRBD1 (6 bases). In germline, CDR1 is LGHNA, CDR2 YSLEER. There are 14 residues in the CDR3. V lost 4 bases and J lost 7, with 11 bases in between. CDR3 sequence reads: CASSLTRGNSPLHF. Written as DNA, the CDR3 is TGCGCCAGCAGCCTTACAAGGGGGAATTCACCCCTCCACTTT.

The chain employs TRBV29-1 and TRBJ2-7; a possible D gene is TRBD1 (6 bases). Germline lookup yields CDR1 SQVTM and CDR2 ANQGSEA. V was cut by 2 bases and J by 0 bases, with 14 bases left in between. The length of the CDR3 is 15 residues. CDR3 sequence: CSVEWETGSSYEQYF. CDR3 nucleotide sequence: TGCAGCGTTGAATGGGAGACAGGCAGCTCCTACGAGCAGTACTTC.

The chain recombines TRBV27 with TRBJ1-5, with D uncertain. The CDR3 sequence is 13 residues long. Germline V gene lookup returns CDR1 MNHEY and CDR2 SMNVEV (reference sequence). V was trimmed by 3 bases and J by 5 bases, leaving 8 bases between them. CDR3 amino acids: CASSFTRDQPQHF. The CDR3 DNA reads as TGTGCCAGCAGTTTTACGAGGGATCAGCCCCAGCATTTT.

This clone has a single count. V gene TRBV5-1 combines with J gene TRBJ2-1; 10 bases agree with TRBD1. The length of the CDR3 is 14 residues. Germline V gives CDR1 SGHRS, CDR2 YFSETQ. V lost 4 bases to trimming and J lost 6 bases; unmatched junction nucleotides: 4. This CDR3 is CASSQWTGGNEQFF. CDR3 nucleotide sequence: TGCGCCAGCAGCCAATGGACAGGGGGCAATGAGCAGTTCTTC. Full variable domain (missing parts from reference TRBV5-1 and TRBJ2-1): KAGVTQTPRYLIKTRGQQVTLSCSPISGHRSVSWYQQTPGQGLQFLFEYFSETQRNKGNFPGRFSGRQFSNSRSEMNVSTLELGDSALYLCASSQWTGGNEQFFGPGTRLTVL.

The chain has TRBV4-2 and TRBJ2-7, with 8 nucleotides matching TRBD1. The CDR3 totals 14 residues. J gave up 3 bases and V 1 base, and 2 bases lay outside the gene matches. The germline V gene has CDR1 LGHNA and CDR2 YNFKEQ. CDR3 DNA: TGTGCCAGCAGCCAAGCCGACAGGGGCTACGAGCAGTACTTC. This gives the protein CASSQADRGYEQYF.

V and J are TRBV4-1 and TRBJ1-6; D remains ambiguous. The CDR3 has 15 amino acids. CDR1 and CDR2 (germline): MGHRA, YSYEKL. V gave up 1 base and J gave up 7 bases, with 11 bases separating them. CDR3 DNA: TGCGCCAGCAGCCAAGGGGAGACCGAGAATTCACCCCTCCACTTT. As protein: CASSQGETENSPLHF.

The chain uses TRBV5-5 and TRBJ2-1; 7 bases map to TRBD1. CDR3 length: 15 amino acids. Trimming at V came to 0 bases and at J to 4 bases, leaving 4 bases not matched to a gene. Per germline, CDR1 SGHKS and CDR2 YYEKEE (reference sequence). CDR3 in DNA: TGTGCCAGCAGCTTGGCCGGACAGGAATACAATGAGCAGTTCTTC. Translation: CASSLAGQEYNEQFF.

The rearrangement links TRBV11-2 to TRBJ2-1; D might be TRBD2 (6 bases). CDR3 length: 15 amino acids. CDR1 and CDR2 from the germline V gene are SGHAT and FQNNGV. V lost 1 base to trimming and J lost 7 bases, with 14 bases between them. The CDR3 here is CASSLAGDPRNEQFF. The DNA of the CDR3 is TGTGCCAGCAGCTTAGCGGGGGACCCCCGGAATGAGCAGTTCTTC.

The chain recombines TRBV11-2 with TRBJ1-2, with a possible D match to TRBD1 (5 bases). Per the germline V gene, CDR1 is SGHAT and CDR2 is FQNNGV. Trimming pared 5 bases from V and 0 bases from J, leaving 16 bases between. The CDR3 is 16 residues long. CDR3 sequence: CASSPARTISNYGYTF. For the CDR3, the DNA is TGTGCCAGCAGCCCCGCAAGGACAATCTCTAACTATGGCTACACCTTC.

This rearrangement joins TRBV27 to TRBJ1-3, with D uncertain. This CDR3 is 14 amino acids long. With 6 bases removed from V and 3 bases from J, the gap between germline ends came to 12 bases. The germline V gene encodes CDR1 MNHEY and CDR2 SMNVEV (reference sequence). The CDR3 spells CASSPAPFGNTIYF. The DNA for the CDR3 is TGTGCCAGCAGCCCAGCGCCCTTTGGAAACACCATATATTTT.

The chain couples TRBV9 to TRBJ1-2, with 7 positions matching TRBD1. Germline V gene lookup returns CDR1 SGDLS and CDR2 YYNGEE. The CDR3 length is 15 residues. J lost 0 bases, V lost 3 bases, and 5 bases had no gene match. CDR3 bases: TGTGCCAGCAGCGAGGGGGCAGGCGCTAACTATGGCTACACCTTC. Its protein is CASSEGAGANYGYTF.